This T cell receptor (beta chain) was sequenced in a study of T cells in narcolepsy. The table came from immunoSEQ multiplex PCR; TCRdb's copy has only in-frame clones and leaves some out. The repertoire consists of 20,000 to 30,000 clones, with roughly 64% occurring once and the leading ten covering around 10%. The receptor comes from a human donor in good health. Input material: memory (CD45RA-) CD4+ T cells from blood.

The CDR3 bases are TGTGCCAGCAGGGACAGGGGTGTTACTAATGAAAAACTGTTTTTT. It encodes CASRDRGVTNEKLFF. The chain links TRBV2 to TRBJ1-4, with 9 bases matching TRBD1. The J segment lost 2 bases and the V segment lost 6 bases, leaving 4 bases of the junction unmatched. The CDR3 consists of 15 residues. The V gene's germline CDR1 is SNHLY and CDR2 FYNNEI. The full variable domain, rest sourced from reference TRBV2 and TRBJ1-4, is EPEVTQTPSHQVTQMGQEVILRCVPISNHLYFYWYRQILGQKVEFLVSFYNNEISEKSEIFDDQFSVERPDGSNFTLKIRSTKLEDSAMYFCASRDRGVTNEKLFFGSGTQLSVL.